The sequence of this TCR beta chain was determined in a study of shared clonotypes between healthy human individuals. The material for each subset, its genomic DNA, was split evenly across several immunoSEQ plates. Original handling: Junction-only sequences without quality scores were provided by ImmunoSEQ, so filtering was different. Data came from immunoSEQ multiplex PCR; TCRdb stores just in-frame clones and leaves some out. The V and J calls and clone size come from that table; D and trimming were worked out from the DNA. The sample includes about 2.3 million clones, just under 95% of them seen just once. Germline CDR1 is SGHRS and CDR2 is YFSETQ. V lost 4 bases and J lost 5; bases outside the gene matches: 12. This CDR3 has 17 residues. The CD4+ fraction was divided into a CD45RA+ naive subset and a CD45RA-negative memory subset.

The origin of this receptor is a man younger than 35 in good health. Some clones in this sample may be carry-over from other donors' samples. The sample consisted of naive CD4+ T cells from PBMCs. The subset: CD45RA+ positively selected. The chain joins TRBV5-1 to TRBJ2-2, with TRBD1 matching 9 bases. CDR3 protein: CASSPSTGTGRTGELFF. In DNA, the CDR3 is TGCGCCAGCAGCCCTTCTACCGGGACAGGGAGGACCGGGGAGCTGTTTTTT.